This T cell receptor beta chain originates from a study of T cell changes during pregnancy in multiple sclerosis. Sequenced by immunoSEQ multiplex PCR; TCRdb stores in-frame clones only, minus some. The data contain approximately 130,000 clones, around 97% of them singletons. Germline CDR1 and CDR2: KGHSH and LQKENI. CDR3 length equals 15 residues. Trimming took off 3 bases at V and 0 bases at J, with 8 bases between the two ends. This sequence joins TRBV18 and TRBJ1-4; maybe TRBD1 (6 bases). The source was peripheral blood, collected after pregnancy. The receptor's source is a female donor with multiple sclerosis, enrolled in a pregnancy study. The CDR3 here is CASSPRQATNEKLFF. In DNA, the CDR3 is TGTGCCAGCTCACCCCGACAGGCAACTAATGAAAAACTGTTTTTT.